The entry below gives a single T cell receptor (beta chain) sequence along with its context. PCR amplification relied on 60 Vbeta primers (plus 13 Jbeta primers). The data were produced by immunoSEQ multiplex PCR, yet TCRdb's version contains in-frame clones alone and is incomplete. The sample consists of hundreds of thousands of clones, about 89% of them appearing once. The data were obtained in a study of cytomegalovirus exposure and HLA in healthy donors. Germline lookup yields CDR1 SGHRS and CDR2 YFSETQ. The CDR3 has 14 residues. V dropped 1 base and J dropped 3 bases, with 10 bases sitting between them. These donors counted as nominally healthy when sampled, but unrecorded immune exposures were likely.

Material for sequencing was PBMCs. This sequence joins TRBV5-1 and TRBJ1-2; maybe TRBD1 (5 bases). This receptor was identified in a woman in her late teens or twenties in good health and CMV-seronegative. The CDR3 loop is CASSLLDSDYGYTF. CDR3 nucleotides: TGCGCCAGCAGCTTGTTAGACAGTGACTATGGCTACACCTTC.